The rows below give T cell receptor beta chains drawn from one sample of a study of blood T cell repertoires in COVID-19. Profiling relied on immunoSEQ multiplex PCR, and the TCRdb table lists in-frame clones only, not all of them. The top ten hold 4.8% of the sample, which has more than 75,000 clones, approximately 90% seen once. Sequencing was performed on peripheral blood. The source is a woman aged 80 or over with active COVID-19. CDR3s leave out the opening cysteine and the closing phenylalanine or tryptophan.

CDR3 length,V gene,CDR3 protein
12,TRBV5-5,ASSETGQGNTIY
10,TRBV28,ASSGQGYGYT
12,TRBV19,ASSSSGGTDTQY
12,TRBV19,ASSIRGAGGELF
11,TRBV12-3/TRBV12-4,ASSPGSDAEAF
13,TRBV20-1,SASLSGRTSNEQF
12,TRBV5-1,ASSKGTGNYGYT
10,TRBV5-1,ASSEIALGQF
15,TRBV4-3,ASSLYRVGSGANVLT
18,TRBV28,ASSFFSDRIAREAFYEQY
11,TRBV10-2,ASSRSGLDTQY
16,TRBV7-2,ASSLLGAGPGVGYGYT
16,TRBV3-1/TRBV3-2,ASSFRQGRLWSTGELF
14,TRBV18,ASSPRGTAGGSPLH
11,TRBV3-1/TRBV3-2,ASSRSPSTEAF
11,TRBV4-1,ASSQSGATEAF
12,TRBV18,ASSSDTQNSPLH
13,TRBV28,ASSNQGAANEKLF
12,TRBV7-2,ASSLVGLGPEQF
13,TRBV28,ASSTPRLASIEQY
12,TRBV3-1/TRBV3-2,ASTQTRGSGELF
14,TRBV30,AWSVGTGGLIGELF
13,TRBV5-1,ASSLGTVPFGEQF
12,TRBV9,ASSTYTSGNEQF
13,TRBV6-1,ASSEGSGRAREQF
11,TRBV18,ASNRGPSYEQY
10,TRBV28,AIAGYLSAQY
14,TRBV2,ASKAELGTGTGELF
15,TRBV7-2,ASSSGGGGLAADTQY
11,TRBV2,ASVGTALEPQH
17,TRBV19,ASSISGLVFASSYNEQF
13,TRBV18,ASSFGQALHYEQY
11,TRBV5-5,ASSYRSSYEQY
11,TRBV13,ASSFDRGAEAF
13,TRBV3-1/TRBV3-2,ASSQLAGVVDTQY
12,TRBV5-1,ASSLEGRGETQY
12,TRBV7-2,ASSLDTVDYGYT
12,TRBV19,ASSRQAGANVLT
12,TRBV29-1,SVAWDSRMAEAF
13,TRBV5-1,ASSVGLAGNNEQF
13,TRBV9,ASSGGSAGEEKLF
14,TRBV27,ASSRPNWAGYNEQF
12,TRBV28,ASSIGQLNEKLF
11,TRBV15,ATSPGTDNEQF
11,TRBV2,ASRRQGAGELF
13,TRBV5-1,ASLRLAGEVGELF
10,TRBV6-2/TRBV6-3,ASSYQGNEQF
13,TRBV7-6,ASSFQSGGYYEQY
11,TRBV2,ASSGTKQETQY
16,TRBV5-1,ASTALARIGEHTGELF
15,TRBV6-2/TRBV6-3,ASSSDRAALFTYEQY
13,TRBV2,ASSALAGAGNEQF
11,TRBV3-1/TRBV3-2,ASSQEPLAGQF
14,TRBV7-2,ASSLVASGRQETQY
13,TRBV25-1,ASSAPGTGGIQQF
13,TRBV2,ASSRPGLNTDTQY
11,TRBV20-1,SASLGLYNEQF